This passage covers 21 T cell receptor beta chains from one sample sequenced in a study of T cell changes during pregnancy in multiple sclerosis. Clones were sequenced by immunoSEQ multiplex PCR, and TCRdb holds only the in-frame ones, with some missing. This table has approximately 64,000 clones, around 92% appearing once. Here the sequenced sample was peripheral blood, taken in the first trimester of pregnancy. The receptors come from a female donor with multiple sclerosis, enrolled in a pregnancy study.

The chain couples TRBV5-4 to TRBJ1-2, with 7 nucleotides matching TRBD1. The CDR3 is 15 residues long. Germline trimming cut 4 bases from V and 3 bases from J; bases unmatched to any gene: 9. The germline V gene encodes CDR1 SGHNT and CDR2 YYREEE (reference sequence). In DNA, the CDR3 is TGTGCCAGCAGCCCCCCCGGCAGGGGGGACTATGGCTACACCTTC. Its translation is CASSPPGRGDYGYTF. Variable domain in full (rest from reference TRBV5-4 and TRBJ1-2): ETGVTQSPTHLIKTRGQQVTLRCSSQSGHNTVSWYQQALGQGPQFIFQYYREEENGRGNFPPRFSGLQFPNYSSELNVNALELDDSALYLCASSPPGRGDYGYTFGSGTRLTVV.

V is TRBV6-5 and J is TRBJ1-2; D perhaps matches TRBD1 (5 bases). V gave up 6 bases and J gave up 6 bases, with 17 bases separating them. There are 14 residues in the CDR3. From germline, CDR1 is MNHEY and CDR2 SVGAGI. The CDR3 DNA is TGTGCCAGCAGCCCGACAGCCTCCGGCAATGGCTACACCTTC. Translating gives CASSPTASGNGYTF.

The rearrangement joins TRBV4-1 to TRBJ2-7, with no clear D. V was cut by 3 bases and J by 7 bases, with 16 bases left in between. The CDR3 length is 14 residues. Germline V CDR1 and CDR2: MGHRA, YSYEKL. The CDR3: CASSHRPGSGEQYF. As DNA, the CDR3 is TGCGCCAGCAGCCACCGTCCAGGATCTGGAGAGCAGTACTTC.

The chain carries TRBV19 and TRBJ2-5, with D perhaps TRBD1 (6 bases). Germline-derived CDR1 and CDR2 are LNHDA and SQIVND (reference sequence). The CDR3 is 16 amino acids. V gave up 4 bases and J gave up 11 bases, with 26 bases separating them. CDR3 protein: CASSTEWQGPEREQYF. The CDR3 DNA sequence: TGTGCCAGTAGTACGGAGTGGCAGGGGCCTGAAAGGGAGCAGTACTTC.

The chain uses TRBV19 and TRBJ2-7; TRBD2 matches at 7 bases. This CDR3 region has 14 residues. Germline V gene data show CDR1 as LNHDA and CDR2 as SQIVND (reference sequence). Germline trimming cut 5 bases from V and 3 bases from J; bases unmatched to any gene: 7. In DNA form, the CDR3 reads TGTGCCAGTAGTCCCACTAGCGCCCACTACGAGCAGTACTTC. This codes for CASSPTSAHYEQYF.

This rearrangement joins TRBV5-4 to TRBJ2-3, with D possibly being TRBD2 (5 bases). Trimming removed 2 bases at V and 1 base at J, with 8 bases between. The CDR3 totals 14 residues. CDR1 and CDR2 from the germline V gene are SGHNT and YYREEE (reference sequence). CDR3 in DNA: TGTGCCAGCAGCTTAAGGACTGGCACAGATACGCAGTATTTT. This translates into CASSLRTGTDTQYF.

In this sample, this clone turned up once. The chain uses TRBV5-4 and TRBJ2-2, with 7 bases lining up with TRBD2. Trimming took 3 bases from V and 2 from J; bases not matched to a gene: 1. From germline, CDR1 is SGHNT and CDR2 YYREEE (reference sequence). The length of the CDR3 is 14 residues. The CDR3 region is CASSWGGNTGELFF. The CDR3 DNA sequence: TGTGCCAGCAGCTGGGGGGGAAACACCGGGGAGCTGTTTTTT.

The chain couples TRBV12-5 to TRBJ2-3; the match to TRBD2 covers 9 bases. V was pared by 4 bases and J by 0 bases, with 5 bases of the junction left unmatched. This CDR3 spans 16 amino acids. Germline V lookup: CDR1 LGHNT, CDR2 FRNRAP. The CDR3 DNA is TGTGCTAGTGGTTCCATAGCGGGAGCTAGCACAGATACGCAGTATTTT. It translates to CASGSIAGASTDTQYF.

The chain recombines TRBV6-1 with TRBJ1-2, with D possibly being TRBD1 (5 bases). V was cut by 7 bases and J by 6 bases, with 18 bases left in between. CDR1 is MNHNS, CDR2 SASEGT, per germline. This CDR3 is 14 amino acids long. The CDR3 loop is CASTPGGGVDGYTF. DNA of the CDR3: TGTGCCAGCACCCCGGGGGGAGGGGTGGATGGCTACACCTTC.

This chain joins TRBV15 and TRBJ2-4; TRBD2 matches at 11 bases. The CDR3 runs 15 residues. CDR1 and CDR2 (germline): LNHNV, YYDKDF (reference sequence). Trimming took 1 base from V and 8 from J; bases not matched to a gene: 4. The CDR3 reads CATSRVAGGPDIQYF. CDR3 DNA sequence: TGTGCCACCAGCAGAGTAGCGGGAGGGCCGGACATTCAGTACTTC. Supplemented by reference TRBV15 and TRBJ2-4, the full variable domain reads DAMVIQNPRYQVTQFGKPVTLSCSQTLNHNVMYWYQQKSSQAPKLLFHYYDKDFNNEADTPDNFQSRRPNTSFCFLDIRSPGLGDTAMYLCATSRVAGGPDIQYFGAGTRLSVL.

This chain uses TRBV11-2 with TRBJ1-2; D gene ambiguous. Between the trimmed V and J ends, which lost 2 bases and 3 bases, there was a span of 7 bases. The V gene's germline CDR1 is SGHAT and CDR2 FQNNGV. This CDR3 is 13 amino acids long. CDR3 in DNA: TGTGCCAGCAGCTTACGGGGTTACTATGGCTACACCTTC. Residues: CASSLRGYYGYTF.

The CDR3 here is CASSDSTGGGTDTQYF. The DNA of the CDR3 is TGTGCCAGCAGTGACTCGACCGGGGGTGGCACAGATACGCAGTATTTT. V is TRBV6-4 and J is TRBJ2-3, with a possible D match to TRBD2 (6 bases). V gave up 0 bases and J gave up 1 base, with 11 bases separating them. CDR1 and CDR2 from the germline V gene are MRHNA and SNTAGT. The CDR3 is 16 residues long.

This clone showed up just once. V gene TRBV27 combines with J gene TRBJ1-5; D perhaps matches TRBD1 (5 bases). V was cut by 5 bases and J by 4 bases, with 12 bases left in between. The CDR3 contains 14 residues. Germline CDR1 and CDR2: MNHEY and SMNVEV (reference sequence). Here the CDR3 reads CASSASRVNQPQHF. The CDR3 nucleotides are TGTGCCAGCAGTGCATCCAGGGTTAATCAGCCCCAGCATTTT.

This sequence joins TRBV28 and TRBJ1-2, with D possibly TRBD1 on 6 matching bases. This CDR3 has 17 residues. Germline V gene lookup returns CDR1 MDHEN and CDR2 SYDVKM. With 7 bases removed from V and 0 bases from J, the gap between germline ends came to 21 bases. The CDR3: CASMGALGVIANYGYTF. CDR3 nucleotides: TGTGCCAGCATGGGGGCGTTGGGGGTGATAGCTAACTATGGCTACACCTTC.

The chain employs TRBV6-6 and TRBJ1-5, with D possibly matching TRBD1 (6 bases). The CDR3 length is 16 residues. Germline CDR1 reads MNHNY; CDR2 reads SVGAGI (reference sequence). Deletions cut 6 bases from V and 5 bases from J, with 20 bases between. The CDR3 here is CASSPGWGGRDQPQHF. The DNA of the CDR3 is TGTGCCAGCAGCCCCGGCTGGGGGGGCCGGGATCAGCCCCAGCATTTT.

This chain joins TRBV7-9 and TRBJ2-7; tentative D call: TRBD1 (6 bases). The CDR3 is made up of 15 amino acids. V lost 6 bases and J 6 bases, leaving 21 bases between the germline ends. Germline CDR1 and CDR2: SEHNR and FQNEAQ (reference sequence). The CDR3, as DNA: TGTGCCAGCAGTTTTGGGGGAGATCTAGGGGGCGAGCAGTACTTC. Residues: CASSFGGDLGGEQYF. The whole variable domain, filled in from reference TRBV7-9 and TRBJ2-7, reads DTGVSQNPRHKITKRGQNVTFRCDPISEHNRLYWYRQTLGQGPEFLTYFQNEAQLEKSRLLSDRFSAERPKGSFSTLEIQRTEQGDSAMYLCASSFGGDLGGEQYFGPGTRLTVT.

The V call is TRBV4-3, the J call TRBJ1-3; TRBD1 agrees at 8 bases. The CDR3 has 16 residues. After removal of 4 bases from V and 2 bases from J, the junction contained 7 bases not matched to a gene. In germline, CDR1 is LGHNA, CDR2 YSLEER. CDR3 coding DNA: TGCGCCAGCAGCCCAAAGCAGGGGGCCGCTGGAAACACCATATATTTT. Translation gives CASSPKQGAAGNTIYF.

The J gene is TRBJ2-5, the V gene TRBV29-1; tentatively, D is TRBD2 (6 bases). CDR1 is SQVTM and CDR2 is ANQGSEA in the germline V gene. The germline V and J ends were trimmed by 3 bases and 0 bases, with 14 bases remaining between them. This CDR3 contains 15 residues. In nucleotides, the CDR3 is TGCAGCGTTGATGGGTTAGGGGACTACCAAGAGACCCAGTACTTC. Amino acids: CSVDGLGDYQETQYF. The whole variable domain, remainder taken from reference TRBV29-1 and TRBJ2-5, is SAVISQKPSRDICQRGTSLTIQCQVDSQVTMMFWYRQQPGQSLTLIATANQGSEATYESGFVIDKFPISRPNLTFSTLTVSNMSPEDSSIYLCSVDGLGDYQETQYFGPGTRLLVL.

The chain joins TRBV5-6 to TRBJ1-1; D uncertain. The CDR3 is made up of 16 amino acids. Trimming removed 0 bases from V and 2 bases from J, with 14 bases in between. Germline V CDR1 and CDR2: SGHDT, YYEEEE. As DNA, the CDR3 is TGTGCCAGCAGCTTGGTGTGGGCGATCCCAAACACTGAAGCTTTCTTT. Translated, it gives CASSLVWAIPNTEAFF.

CDR3 amino acids: CASSSRLAGAYEQYF. In DNA form, the CDR3 reads TGCGCCAGCAGCTCGAGACTAGCGGGAGCCTACGAGCAGTACTTC. This chain uses TRBV5-1 with TRBJ2-7; 12 nucleotides line up with TRBD2. This CDR3 contains 15 residues. With 3 bases clipped from V and 2 bases from J, the junction kept 3 bases outside the gene matches. The germline V gene encodes CDR1 SGHRS and CDR2 YFSETQ.

The gene calls are TRBV27 and TRBJ1-2; 8 bases line up with TRBD1. The CDR3 is 15 residues long. Unmatched junction bases numbered 3, after V lost 2 bases and J lost 1 base. Germline CDR1 MNHEY, CDR2 SMNVEV (reference sequence). In nucleotides, the CDR3 is TGTGCCAGCAGTTTAGGAACAGGGGGTAACTATGGCTACACCTTC. Amino acid sequence: CASSLGTGGNYGYTF.